The clone carrying this T cell receptor (beta chain) was observed once. The repertoire was sequenced with immunoSEQ multiplex PCR; TCRdb's copy has only in-frame clones and lacks some. The data show roughly 90,000 clones, approximately 85% seen once. The sample is drawn from a study of blood T cell repertoires in COVID-19. The CDR3 runs 14 residues. V dropped 4 bases and J dropped 1 base, with 10 bases sitting between them. Germline V CDR1 and CDR2: ENHRY, SYGVKD. The sample comprised peripheral blood. This clonotype was sampled from a human donor in a cohort sampled during active COVID-19. This chain joins TRBV10-3 and TRBJ1-1; D is unresolved. The CDR3 is CAISVGRRNTEAFF. In DNA form, the CDR3 reads TGTGCCATCAGTGTTGGCAGAAGGAACACTGAAGCTTTCTTT.